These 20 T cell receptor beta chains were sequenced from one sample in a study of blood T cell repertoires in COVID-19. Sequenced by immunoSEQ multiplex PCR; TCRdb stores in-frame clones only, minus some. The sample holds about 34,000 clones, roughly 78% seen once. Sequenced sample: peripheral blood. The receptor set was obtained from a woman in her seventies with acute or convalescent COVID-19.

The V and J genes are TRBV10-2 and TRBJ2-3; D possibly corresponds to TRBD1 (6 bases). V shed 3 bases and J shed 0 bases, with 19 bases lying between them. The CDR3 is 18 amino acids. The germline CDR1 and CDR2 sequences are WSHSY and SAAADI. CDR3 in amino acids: CASSEGTPKGVSTDTQYF. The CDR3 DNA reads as TGCGCCAGCAGTGAAGGTACTCCTAAGGGGGTGAGCACAGATACGCAGTATTTT.

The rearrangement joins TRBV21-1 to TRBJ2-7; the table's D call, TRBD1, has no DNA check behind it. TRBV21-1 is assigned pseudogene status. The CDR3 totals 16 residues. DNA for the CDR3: TGTGCCAGCAGCCCTCAGGGGGACCCCTTCTCCTACGAGCAGTACTTC. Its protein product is CASSPQGDPFSYEQYF.

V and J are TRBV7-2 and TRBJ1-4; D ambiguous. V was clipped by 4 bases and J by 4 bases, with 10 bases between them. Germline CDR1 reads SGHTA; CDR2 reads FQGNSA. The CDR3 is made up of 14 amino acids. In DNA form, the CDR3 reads TGTGCCAGCAGCTCTAGGCACGGTAATGAAAAACTGTTTTTT. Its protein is CASSSRHGNEKLFF. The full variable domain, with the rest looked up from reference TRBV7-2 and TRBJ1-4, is GAGVSQSPSNKVTEKGKDVELRCDPISGHTALYWYRQSLGQGLEFLIYFQGNSAPDKSGLPSDRFSAERTGGSVSTLTIQRTQQEDSAVYLCASSSRHGNEKLFFGSGTQLSVL.

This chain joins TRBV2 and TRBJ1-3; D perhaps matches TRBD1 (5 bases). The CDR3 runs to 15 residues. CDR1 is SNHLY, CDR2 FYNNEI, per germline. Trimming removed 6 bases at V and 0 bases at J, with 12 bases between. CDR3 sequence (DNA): TGTGCCAGCAGGGAGGGACGGCACTCTGGAAACACCATATATTTT. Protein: CASREGRHSGNTIYF.

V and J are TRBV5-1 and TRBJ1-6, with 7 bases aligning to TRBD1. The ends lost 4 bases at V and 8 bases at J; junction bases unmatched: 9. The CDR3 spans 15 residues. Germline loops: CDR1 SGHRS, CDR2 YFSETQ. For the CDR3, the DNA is TGCGCCAGCAGCGGCCAGGGGGTCACGGATTCACCCCTCCACTTT. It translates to CASSGQGVTDSPLHF.

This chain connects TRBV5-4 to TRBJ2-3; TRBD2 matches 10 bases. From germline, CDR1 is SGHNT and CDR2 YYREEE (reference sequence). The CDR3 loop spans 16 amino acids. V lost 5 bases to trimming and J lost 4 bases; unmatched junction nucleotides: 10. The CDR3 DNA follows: TGTGCCAGCAGGTTAAGCCCTAGCGGGAGTGCAGATACGCAGTATTTT. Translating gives CASRLSPSGSADTQYF.

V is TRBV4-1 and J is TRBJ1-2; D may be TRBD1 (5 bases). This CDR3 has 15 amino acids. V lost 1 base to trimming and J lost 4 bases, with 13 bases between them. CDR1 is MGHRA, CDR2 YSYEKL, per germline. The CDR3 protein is CASSQGPVGGYGYTF. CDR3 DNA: TGCGCCAGCAGCCAAGGGCCCGTGGGGGGCTATGGCTACACCTTC.

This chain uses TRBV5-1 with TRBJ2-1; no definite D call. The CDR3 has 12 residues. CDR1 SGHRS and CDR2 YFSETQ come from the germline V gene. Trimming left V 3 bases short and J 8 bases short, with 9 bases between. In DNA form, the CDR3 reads TGCGCCAGCAGCTCCTCGGAGCATGAGCAGTTCTTC. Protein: CASSSSEHEQFF.

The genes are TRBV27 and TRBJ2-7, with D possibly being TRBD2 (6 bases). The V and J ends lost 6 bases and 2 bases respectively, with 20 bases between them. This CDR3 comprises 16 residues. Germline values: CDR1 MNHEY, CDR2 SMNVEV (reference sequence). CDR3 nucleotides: TGTGCCAGCAGAAAGCTTTTGGGGAGGCCCCCCTACGAGCAGTACTTC. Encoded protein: CASRKLLGRPPYEQYF.

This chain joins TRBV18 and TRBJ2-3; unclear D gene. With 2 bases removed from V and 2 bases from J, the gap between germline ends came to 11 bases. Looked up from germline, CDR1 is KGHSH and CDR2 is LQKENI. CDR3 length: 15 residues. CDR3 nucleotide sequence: TGTGCCAGCTCACCAAATCACTCACCCACAGATACGCAGTATTTT. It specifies CASSPNHSPTDTQYF.

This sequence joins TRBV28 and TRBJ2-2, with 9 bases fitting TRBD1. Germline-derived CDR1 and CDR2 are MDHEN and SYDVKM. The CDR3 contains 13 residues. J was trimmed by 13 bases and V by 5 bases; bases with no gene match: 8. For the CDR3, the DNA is TGTGCCAGCAGTGCTCAACAGGGGGCGGTGCTGTTTTTT. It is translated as CASSAQQGAVLFF.

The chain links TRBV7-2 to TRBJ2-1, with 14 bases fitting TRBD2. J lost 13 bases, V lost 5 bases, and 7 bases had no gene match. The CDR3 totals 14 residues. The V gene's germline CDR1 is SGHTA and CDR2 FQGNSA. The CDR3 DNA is TGTGCCAGCAGCCAGGGACTAGCGGGAGCGGTACAGTTCTTC. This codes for CASSQGLAGAVQFF.

CDR3 residues: CASSGDNSYEQYF. CDR3 nucleotide sequence: TGTGCCAGCAGCGGGGACAACTCCTACGAGCAGTACTTC. V is TRBV9 and J is TRBJ2-7, with a possible D match to TRBD1 (6 bases). There are 13 residues in the CDR3. Germline V lookup: CDR1 SGDLS, CDR2 YYNGEE. Trimming pared 3 bases from V and 0 bases from J, leaving 7 bases between.

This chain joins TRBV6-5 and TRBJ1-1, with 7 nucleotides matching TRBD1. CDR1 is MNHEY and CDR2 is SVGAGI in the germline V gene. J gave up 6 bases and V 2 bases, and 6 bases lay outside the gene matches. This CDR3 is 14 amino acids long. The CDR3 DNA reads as TGTGCCAGCAGTTACCCTTGGACAGGATCTGAAGCTTTCTTT. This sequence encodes CASSYPWTGSEAFF.

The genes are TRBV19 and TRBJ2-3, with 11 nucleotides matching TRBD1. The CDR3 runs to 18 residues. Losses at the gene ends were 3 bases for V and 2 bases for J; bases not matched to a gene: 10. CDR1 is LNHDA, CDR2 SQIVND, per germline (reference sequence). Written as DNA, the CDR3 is TGTGCCAGTAGTATCCGGACAGGGGGCGAGGGGATCACAGATACGCAGTATTTT. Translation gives CASSIRTGGEGITDTQYF. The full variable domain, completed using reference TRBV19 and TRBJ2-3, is DGGITQSPKYLFRKEGQNVTLSCEQNLNHDAMYWYRQDPGQGLRLIYYSQIVNDFQKGDIAEGYSVSREKKESFPLTVTSAQKNPTAFYLCASSIRTGGEGITDTQYFGPGTRLTVL.

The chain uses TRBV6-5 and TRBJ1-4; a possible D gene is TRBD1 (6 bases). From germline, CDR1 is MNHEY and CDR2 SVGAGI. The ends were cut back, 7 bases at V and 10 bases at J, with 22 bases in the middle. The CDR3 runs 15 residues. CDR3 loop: CASTEMRQDYGKLFF. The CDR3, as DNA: TGTGCCAGCACCGAAATGAGACAGGATTACGGAAAACTGTTTTTT.

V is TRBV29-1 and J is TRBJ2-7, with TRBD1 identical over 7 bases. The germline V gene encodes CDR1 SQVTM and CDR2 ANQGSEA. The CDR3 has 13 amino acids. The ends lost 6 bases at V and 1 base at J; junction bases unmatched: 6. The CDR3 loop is CSVFPGGSYEQYF. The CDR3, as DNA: TGCAGCGTCTTTCCAGGGGGTTCCTACGAGCAGTACTTC.

CDR3 DNA: TGTGCCAGCTCACCACGACGGACAGTGAATTCACCCCTCCACTTT. This translates into CASSPRRTVNSPLHF. The chain employs TRBV18 and TRBJ1-6; tentatively, D is TRBD1 (6 bases). There are 15 residues in the CDR3. V was cut by 1 base and J by 7 bases, with 11 bases left in between. Germline lookup yields CDR1 KGHSH and CDR2 LQKENI.

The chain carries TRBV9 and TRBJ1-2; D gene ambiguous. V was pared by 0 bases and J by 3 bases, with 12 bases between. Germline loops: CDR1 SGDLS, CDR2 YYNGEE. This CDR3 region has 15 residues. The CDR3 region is CASSVGGARDYGYTF. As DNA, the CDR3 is TGTGCCAGCAGCGTAGGGGGAGCCCGGGACTATGGCTACACCTTC.

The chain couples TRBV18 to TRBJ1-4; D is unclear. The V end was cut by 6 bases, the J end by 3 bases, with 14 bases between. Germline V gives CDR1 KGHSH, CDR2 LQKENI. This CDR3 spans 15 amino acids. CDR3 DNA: TGTGCCAGCTCCCCTAGCGAGACCTCTAATGAAAAACTGTTTTTT. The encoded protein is CASSPSETSNEKLFF. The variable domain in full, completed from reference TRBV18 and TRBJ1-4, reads NAGVMQNPRHLVRRRGQEARLRCSPMKGHSHVYWYRQLPEEGLKFMVYLQKENIIDESGMPKERFSAEFPKEGPSILRIQQVVRGDSAAYFCASSPSETSNEKLFFGSGTQLSVL.